This note documents a single TCR beta chain sequence. Its antigen remains unknown. Deletions cut 0 bases from V and 11 bases from J, with 8 bases between. From germline, CDR1 is MRHNA and CDR2 SNTAGT. The CDR3 runs to 12 residues. As for treatment: oral pan-JAK inhibitor, 5-10 mg twice daily. The data stem from a study of CD8+ T cells in alopecia areata. Whole-study context: Treatment comprised oral tofacitinib, 5 to 10 mg twice daily, in treated patients.

Study observations and caveats: Researchers report lesional scalp, most notably alopecia totalis/universalis, outstripped normal scalp in clonality. There were many expanded lesional clones persisting in scalp and blood during tofacitinib.

Once RNA had been extracted, it was reverse transcribed into cDNA to act as the sequencing template. The protocol was immunoSEQ multiplex PCR, while the TCRdb copy is restricted to in-frame clones and leaves out a portion. The sample holds about 140,000 clones, about 88% seen once. This clonotype was sampled from a human donor with alopecia areata. The sequencing used CD8+ T cells sorted from blood, collected at week 4, from a patient treated with tofacitinib. The genes are TRBV6-4 and TRBJ2-1, with D possibly matching TRBD2 (5 bases). The CDR3 spells CASSDSLGQQFF. CDR3 in DNA: TGTGCCAGCAGTGACTCACTAGGACAGCAGTTCTTC.